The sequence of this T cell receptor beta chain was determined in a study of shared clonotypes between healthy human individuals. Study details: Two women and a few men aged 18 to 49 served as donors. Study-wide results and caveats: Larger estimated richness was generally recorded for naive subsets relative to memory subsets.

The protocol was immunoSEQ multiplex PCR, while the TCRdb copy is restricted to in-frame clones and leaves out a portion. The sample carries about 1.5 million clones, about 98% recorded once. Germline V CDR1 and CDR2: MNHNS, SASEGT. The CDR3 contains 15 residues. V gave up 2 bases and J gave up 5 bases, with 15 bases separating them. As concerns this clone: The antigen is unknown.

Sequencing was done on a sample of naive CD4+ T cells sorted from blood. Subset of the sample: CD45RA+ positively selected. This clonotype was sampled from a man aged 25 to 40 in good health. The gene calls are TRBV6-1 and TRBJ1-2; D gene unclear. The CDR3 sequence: CASSEWNSLFYGYTF. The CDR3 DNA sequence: TGTGCCAGCAGTGAATGGAACAGTCTCTTTTATGGCTACACCTTC.